This TCR beta chain was observed in a study of blood T cell repertoires in COVID-19. There are 14 residues in the CDR3. CDR1 is MNHEY, CDR2 SVGAGI, per germline. V lost 4 bases, J lost 3 bases, and 13 bases lay in between. Enrolled during active infection, Seattle patients were then followed longitudinally. Original methodology: Amplification with reference gene primers provided the estimates of nucleated cell counts. The data were produced by immunoSEQ multiplex PCR, yet TCRdb's version contains in-frame clones alone and is incomplete. V, J and clone size are those of that table, while D and trimming were read from the DNA. This sample has some 130,000 clones, with around 86% found just once.

This chain joins TRBV6-5 and TRBJ2-7, with D possibly being TRBD1 (6 bases). Sequencing was done on a sample of peripheral blood. The TCR sequence derives from a woman between 65 and 79 years old with COVID-19, enrolled during active disease. For the CDR3, the DNA is TGTGCCAGCAGTTTGGAGGACAGCAGCTACGAGCAGTACTTC. Its translation: CASSLEDSSYEQYF.